Each of the 5 T cell receptor beta chains below was sequenced from the same sample in a study of molecular identifiers for immune sequencing clone quantification. Each CDR3 protein gets one entry after TCRdb re-called the PCR reads with MiXCR. The sample holds some 70,000 distinct CDR3 sequences, roughly 20% seen once. Sequenced material: naive CD8+ T cells from blood, with Jurkat cell RNA spiked in. Subset meaning: FACS-sorted CD8+CD4-CCR7+CD45RA+ naive T cells. These receptors originate from a human donor in good health. Some libraries in this study had Jurkat cell RNA spiked in.

V gene TRBV11-2 combines with J gene TRBJ2-1; maybe TRBD1 (6 bases). V was cut by 0 bases and J by 0 bases, with 9 bases left in between. Per the germline V gene, CDR1 is SGHAT and CDR2 is FQNNGV. The CDR3 runs 16 residues. The CDR3 reads CASSLEQGPSYNEQFF. CDR3 coding DNA: TGTGCCAGCAGCTTAGAACAGGGTCCCTCCTACAATGAGCAGTTCTTC. Full variable domain (remainder filled in from reference TRBV11-2 and TRBJ2-1): EAGVAQSPRYKIIEKRQSVAFWCNPISGHATLYWYQQILGQGPKLLIQFQNNGVVDDSQLPKDRFSAERLKGVDSTLKIQPAKLEDSAVYLCASSLEQGPSYNEQFFGPGTRLTVL.

In its sample, this clonotype was seen many times. This sequence joins TRBV19 and TRBJ1-1; D is undetermined. The CDR3 is 13 residues long. Per the germline V gene, CDR1 is LNHDA and CDR2 is SQIVND (reference sequence). Trimming stripped 3 bases from V and 1 base from J, with 6 bases between. The CDR3 coding sequence is TGTGCCAGTAGTATCTACAGGAACACTGAAGCTTTCTTT. Residues: CASSIYRNTEAFF.

In this sample, this clonotype turned up many times. This sequence joins TRBV6-2 or TRBV6-3 and TRBJ1-5; D gene unclear. This CDR3 comprises 15 residues. V was pared by 0 bases and J by 2 bases, with 8 bases between. Germline values: CDR1 MNHEY, CDR2 SVGEGT. The DNA of the CDR3 is TGTGCCAGCAGTTACTCTCCTAGGGGCAATCAGCCCCAGCATTTT. Translating it yields CASSYSPRGNQPQHF.

Turning to this clonotype: This sequence may be a read error, since a much larger clone differs from it by one base. This rearrangement joins TRBV19 to TRBJ2-7; D may be TRBD1 (6 bases). The germline V gene encodes CDR1 LNHDA and CDR2 SQIVND (reference sequence). The CDR3 loop spans 16 amino acids. The CDR3 DNA follows: TGTGCCGGTAGTATCCCTCAAACAGGGAACCCCTACGAGCAGTACTTC. Translated: CAGSIPQTGNPYEQYF.

This clonotype was seen repeatedly, ten times or more. The J gene is TRBJ2-7, the V gene TRBV10-3, with D unclear. The ends were cut back, 4 bases at V and 5 bases at J, with 21 bases in the middle. CDR1 is ENHRY and CDR2 is SYGVKD in the germline V gene. CDR3 length: 16 residues. In DNA form, the CDR3 reads TGTGCCATCAGTGTGGGTTTGGTTGGGCTTAAGAACGAGCAGTACTTC. Translation: CAISVGLVGLKNEQYF.